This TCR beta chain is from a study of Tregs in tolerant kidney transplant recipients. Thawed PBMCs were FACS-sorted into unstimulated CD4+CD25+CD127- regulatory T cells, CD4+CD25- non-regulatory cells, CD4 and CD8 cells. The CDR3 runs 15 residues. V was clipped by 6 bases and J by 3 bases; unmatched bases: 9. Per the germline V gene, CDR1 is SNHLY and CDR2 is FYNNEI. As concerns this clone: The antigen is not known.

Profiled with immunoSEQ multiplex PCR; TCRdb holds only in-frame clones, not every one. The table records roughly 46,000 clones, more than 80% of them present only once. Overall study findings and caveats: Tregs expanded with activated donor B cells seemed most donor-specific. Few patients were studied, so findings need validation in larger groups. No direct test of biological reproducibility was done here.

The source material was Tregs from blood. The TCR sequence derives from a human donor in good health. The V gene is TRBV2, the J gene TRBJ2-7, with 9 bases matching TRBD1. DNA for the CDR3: TGTGCCAGCAGATACGAGGGACAGGGCATCTACGAGCAGTACTTC. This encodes CASRYEGQGIYEQYF. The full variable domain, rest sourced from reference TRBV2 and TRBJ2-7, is EPEVTQTPSHQVTQMGQEVILRCVPISNHLYFYWYRQILGQKVEFLVSFYNNEISEKSEIFDDQFSVERPDGSNFTLKIRSTKLEDSAMYFCASRYEGQGIYEQYFGPGTRLTVT.